The source of this TCR beta chain is a study of T cell repertoires in cytomegalovirus infection. Across the study: Public signatures in TCR beta pointed to CMV infection and matching HLA type. Study-level findings and limits: Cumulative frequency of public TCR beta families picked out carriers of CMV plus the relevant HLA. The ex vivo response was dominated by HLA-C-restricted CMV-specific TCR beta clonotypes.

TCRdb called the reads again in MiXCR, with one record for every CDR3 protein. The sample lists about 740,000 distinct CDR3 sequences; 35% to 45% were seen once. This clonotype occurred a few times. Its antigen is as yet unknown. Sequencing was carried out using PBMCs. The clonotype was recovered from a human donor in good health (CMV status not recorded). Some clones in this sample may be carry-over from other donors' samples.

In DNA form, the CDR3 reads TGTGCCACTATGACTAGCGGGAGTATCACCGGGGAGCTGTTTTTT. Amino acids: CATMTSGSITGELFF. The rearrangement links TRBV24-1 to TRBJ2-2, with TRBD2 identical over 12 bases. Losses at the gene ends were 10 bases for V and 4 bases for J; bases not matched to a gene: 6. CDR3 size: 15 residues. Germline-derived CDR1 and CDR2 are KGHDR and SFDVKD.